Below are 2 T cell receptor beta chains sequenced from a single sample in a study of tumor-infiltrating lymphocytes in primary liver carcinoma. Blood RNA was derived from unsorted whole blood, and germline DNA was extracted too. cDNA specific to TCR beta was made from 450 to 650 ng of total RNA, with a constant-region primer employed for priming. Each TCR beta library was derived from three nested multiplex PCR rounds that employed slightly modified ARM-PCR. Amplification in the first two PCR rounds was performed using TRBV1-TRBV30 forward primers and a C-beta reverse primer for approximately 10 cycles each. Via MiXCR, TCRdb re-called the multiplex PCR reads, giving one row per CDR3 protein. This sample has 250,000 to 350,000 distinct CDR3 sequences; 58% occur once, and the top ten carry 15% to 20%. Sequences were obtained from peripheral blood. The source of these receptors is a woman aged 25 to 39 with primary liver carcinoma and hepatitis B virus infection.

Remarks on this clonotype: A single base separates this from a much larger clone, so it may be a read error. The V gene is TRBV30, the J gene TRBJ2-6; 7 bases are a match to TRBD2. With V trimmed by 5 bases and J by 1 base, 5 bases remained unmatched. Germline V lookup: CDR1 GTSNPN, CDR2 SVGIG (reference sequence). This CDR3 is built from 15 residues. The CDR3 region has the DNA TGTGCCTGGGTAGCGGGTCGGTCTGGGGCCAACGTCCTGACTTTC. This gives the protein CAWVAGRSGANVLTF.

The chain recombines TRBV13 with TRBJ2-7; D unclear. The CDR3 runs to 13 residues. V lost 7 bases, J lost 3 bases, and 13 bases lay in between. CDR1 is PRHDT and CDR2 is FYEKMQ in the germline V gene (reference sequence). CDR3 in amino acids: CASNQLPVYEQYF. DNA of the CDR3: TGTGCCAGCAACCAACTGCCCGTCTACGAGCAGTACTTC. Complete variable domain (other parts from reference TRBV13 and TRBJ2-7): AAGVIQSPRHLIKEKRETATLKCYPIPRHDTVYWYQQGPGQDPQFLISFYEKMQSDKGSIPDRFSAQQFSDYHSELNMSSLELGDSALYFCASNQLPVYEQYFGPGTRLTVT.